The rows below give T cell receptor beta chains drawn from one sample of a study of post-analysis software for immune sequencing data. TCRdb analysed the PCR reads with MiXCR anew, one entry per CDR3 protein. This table holds 650,000 to 850,000 distinct CDR3 sequences, about 53% found once. Sequenced input: blood. These receptors were taken from a girl between 5 and 17 years old with multiple sclerosis. CDR3s include the opening cysteine and the closing phenylalanine or tryptophan. The order of the fields is J gene, V gene, CDR3 protein.

J gene: TRBJ2-5; V gene: TRBV20-1; CDR3 protein: CSAMGPFQETQYF
J gene: TRBJ2-7; V gene: TRBV4-1; CDR3 protein: CASSQALAGGPYEQYF
J gene: TRBJ2-1; V gene: TRBV5-1; CDR3 protein: CASSLSGRRNEQFF
J gene: TRBJ2-1; V gene: TRBV29-1; CDR3 protein: CSVGETSSYNEQFF
J gene: TRBJ1-2; V gene: TRBV20-1; CDR3 protein: CSARATGTPSGYTF
J gene: TRBJ2-5; V gene: TRBV7-6; CDR3 protein: CASSLVASVGEQYF
J gene: TRBJ2-5; V gene: TRBV3-1; CDR3 protein: CASSLLGTGTQETQYF
J gene: TRBJ2-7; V gene: TRBV29-1; CDR3 protein: CSVARQTSSYEQYF
J gene: TRBJ2-7; V gene: TRBV29-1; CDR3 protein: CSVAGTTFDEQYF
J gene: TRBJ2-7; V gene: TRBV20-1; CDR3 protein: CSAREGGGLYEQYF
J gene: TRBJ1-5; V gene: TRBV6-5; CDR3 protein: CASSSGISNQPQHF
J gene: TRBJ1-5; V gene: TRBV28; CDR3 protein: CASSVRVAFLPHF
J gene: TRBJ1-2; V gene: TRBV6-5; CDR3 protein: CASRLDSTNYDYTF
J gene: TRBJ2-4; V gene: TRBV3-1; CDR3 protein: CASSQVLAGGPRYF
J gene: TRBJ2-3; V gene: TRBV25-1; CDR3 protein: CASSGRGTGGLTDTQYF
J gene: TRBJ2-1; V gene: TRBV12-3/TRBV12-4; CDR3 protein: CASTSSRQGAYNEQFF
J gene: TRBJ2-2; V gene: TRBV12-3/TRBV12-4; CDR3 protein: CASSSRGETGELFF
J gene: -; V gene: TRBV5-1; CDR3 protein: CASSPLRQGEGGEQYF
J gene: TRBJ2-7; V gene: TRBV7-2; CDR3 protein: CASSSDRAGGSYEQYF
J gene: TRBJ2-3; V gene: TRBV4-2; CDR3 protein: CASSQIGLAGVTDTQYF
J gene: TRBJ1-2; V gene: TRBV9; CDR3 protein: CASSGVWGYTF
J gene: TRBJ1-2; V gene: TRBV29-1; CDR3 protein: CSVQMGGRAHGYTF
J gene: TRBJ2-3; V gene: TRBV27; CDR3 protein: CASSQVAGADTQYF
J gene: TRBJ2-1; V gene: TRBV28; CDR3 protein: CASRYHTGTSGYNEQFF
J gene: TRBJ2-3; V gene: TRBV6-5; CDR3 protein: CASSRLTSGRSDTQYF
J gene: TRBJ2-5; V gene: TRBV7-9; CDR3 protein: CASSRPVGDQETQYF
J gene: TRBJ1-1; V gene: TRBV5-1; CDR3 protein: CASSLGLSNTEAFF
J gene: TRBJ1-5; V gene: TRBV9; CDR3 protein: CASSVDPTAHQPQHF
J gene: TRBJ2-6; V gene: TRBV6-4; CDR3 protein: CASSGRANGDVLTF
J gene: TRBJ2-4; V gene: TRBV6-1; CDR3 protein: CASSDVAGKNIQYF
J gene: TRBJ1-5; V gene: TRBV7-8; CDR3 protein: CASSLRDRGKTSNQPQHF
J gene: -; V gene: TRBV10-3; CDR3 protein: CAISDHGRVGETQYF
J gene: TRBJ2-7; V gene: TRBV9; CDR3 protein: CASSVASGVKEQYF
J gene: TRBJ2-3; V gene: TRBV7-2; CDR3 protein: CASSLEAQSTDTQYF
J gene: TRBJ2-1; V gene: TRBV5-1; CDR3 protein: CASRPTGGSRYNEQFF
J gene: TRBJ2-3; V gene: TRBV5-1; CDR3 protein: CASSSSGAFTDTQYF
J gene: TRBJ2-6; V gene: TRBV5-1; CDR3 protein: CASSLIVGGGANVLTF
J gene: TRBJ2-7; V gene: TRBV28; CDR3 protein: CASSPWAGEQYF
J gene: TRBJ2-1; V gene: TRBV29-1; CDR3 protein: CSVGRVSYNEQFF
J gene: TRBJ2-5; V gene: TRBV11-2; CDR3 protein: CASSLAAGGQETQYF
J gene: TRBJ2-7; V gene: TRBV24-1; CDR3 protein: CATSVLGHSYEQYF
J gene: TRBJ2-2; V gene: TRBV19; CDR3 protein: CASSARTVANTGELFF
J gene: TRBJ2-1; V gene: TRBV12-3/TRBV12-4; CDR3 protein: CASSPGTSGTTYNEQFF
J gene: TRBJ2-7; V gene: TRBV12-3/TRBV12-4; CDR3 protein: CASSPGRARGHEQYF
J gene: TRBJ2-6; V gene: TRBV25-1; CDR3 protein: CASGETGANVLTF
J gene: TRBJ1-2; V gene: TRBV9; CDR3 protein: CASSVALGNYGYTF
J gene: TRBJ2-3; V gene: TRBV5-1; CDR3 protein: CASSLPRLADTQYF
J gene: TRBJ1-2; V gene: TRBV5-6; CDR3 protein: CASSLAGQGGYGYTF
J gene: TRBJ2-6; V gene: TRBV7-6; CDR3 protein: CASSLVDGAGANVLTF
J gene: TRBJ2-2; V gene: TRBV7-9; CDR3 protein: CASSLAELNTGELFF
J gene: TRBJ1-1; V gene: TRBV29-1; CDR3 protein: CSVGTGGLTEAFF
J gene: TRBJ2-7; V gene: TRBV12-3/TRBV12-4; CDR3 protein: CASSLGSLSYEQYF
J gene: TRBJ2-7; V gene: TRBV20-1; CDR3 protein: CSAVGQGSLYEQYF